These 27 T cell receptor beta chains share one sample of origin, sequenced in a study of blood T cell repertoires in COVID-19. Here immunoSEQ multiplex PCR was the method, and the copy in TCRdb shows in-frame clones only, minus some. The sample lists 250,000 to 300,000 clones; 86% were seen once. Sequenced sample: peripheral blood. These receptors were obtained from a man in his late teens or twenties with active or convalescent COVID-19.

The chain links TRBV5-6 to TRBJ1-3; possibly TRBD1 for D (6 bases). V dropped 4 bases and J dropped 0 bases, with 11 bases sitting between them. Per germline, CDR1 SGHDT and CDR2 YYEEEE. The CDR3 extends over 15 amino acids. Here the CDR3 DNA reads TGTGCCAGCAGCGTGGGGACACACTCTGGAAACACCATATATTTT. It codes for CASSVGTHSGNTIYF. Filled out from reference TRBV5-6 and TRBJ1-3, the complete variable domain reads DAGVTQSPTHLIKTRGQQVTLRCSPKSGHDTVSWYQQALGQGPQFIFQYYEEEERQRGNFPDRFSGHQFPNYSSELNVNALLLGDSALYLCASSVGTHSGNTIYFGEGSWLTVV.

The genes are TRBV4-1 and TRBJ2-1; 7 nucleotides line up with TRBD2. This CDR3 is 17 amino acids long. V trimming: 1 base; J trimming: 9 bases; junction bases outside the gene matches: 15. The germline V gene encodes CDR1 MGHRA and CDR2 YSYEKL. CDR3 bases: TGCGCCAGCAGCCAAGTAGCTAGCGGCCGCTACAATGTTGAGCAGTTCTTC. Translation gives CASSQVASGRYNVEQFF.

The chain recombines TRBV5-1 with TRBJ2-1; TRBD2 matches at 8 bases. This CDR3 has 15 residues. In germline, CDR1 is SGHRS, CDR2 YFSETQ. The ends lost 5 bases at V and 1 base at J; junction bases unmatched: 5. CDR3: CASSSGGQSYNEQFF. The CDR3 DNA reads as TGCGCCAGCAGTTCGGGAGGGCAGTCCTACAATGAGCAGTTCTTC. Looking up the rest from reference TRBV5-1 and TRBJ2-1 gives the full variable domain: KAGVTQTPRYLIKTRGQQVTLSCSPISGHRSVSWYQQTPGQGLQFLFEYFSETQRNKGNFPGRFSGRQFSNSRSEMNVSTLELGDSALYLCASSSGGQSYNEQFFGPGTRLTVL.

CDR3 loop: CSVEIAEDPYEQYF. The CDR3 nucleotides are TGCAGCGTTGAAATTGCAGAAGATCCCTACGAGCAGTACTTC. The rearrangement joins TRBV29-1 to TRBJ2-7; no definite D call. The CDR3 is made up of 14 amino acids. V was trimmed by 2 bases and J by 2 bases, leaving 13 bases between them. The germline V gene encodes CDR1 SQVTM and CDR2 ANQGSEA.

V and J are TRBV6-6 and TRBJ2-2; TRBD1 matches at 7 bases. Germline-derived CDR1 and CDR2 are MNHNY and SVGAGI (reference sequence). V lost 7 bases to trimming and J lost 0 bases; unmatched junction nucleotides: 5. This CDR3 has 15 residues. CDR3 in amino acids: CASTQGQPNTGELFF. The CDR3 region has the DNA TGTGCCAGCACCCAGGGACAGCCGAACACCGGGGAGCTGTTTTTT.

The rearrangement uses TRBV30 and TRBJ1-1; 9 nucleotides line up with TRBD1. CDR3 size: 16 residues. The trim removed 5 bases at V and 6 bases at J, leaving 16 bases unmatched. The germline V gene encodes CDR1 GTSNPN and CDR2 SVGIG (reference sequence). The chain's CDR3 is CAWGNTGTGMVAEAFF. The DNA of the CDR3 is TGTGCCTGGGGGAATACGGGGACAGGGATGGTCGCTGAAGCTTTCTTT.

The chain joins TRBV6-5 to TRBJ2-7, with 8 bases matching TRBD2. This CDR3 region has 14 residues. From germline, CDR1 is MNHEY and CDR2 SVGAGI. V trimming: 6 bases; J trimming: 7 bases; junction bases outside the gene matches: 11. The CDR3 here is CASSPGRVYVEQYF. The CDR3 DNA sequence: TGTGCCAGCAGCCCCGGGAGGGTCTACGTAGAGCAGTACTTC.

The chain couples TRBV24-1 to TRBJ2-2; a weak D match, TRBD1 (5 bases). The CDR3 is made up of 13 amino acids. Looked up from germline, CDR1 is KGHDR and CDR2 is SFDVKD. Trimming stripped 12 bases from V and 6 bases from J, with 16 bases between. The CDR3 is CASTSRVPGELFF. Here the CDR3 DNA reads TGTGCCTCGACATCCAGGGTCCCCGGGGAGCTGTTTTTT.

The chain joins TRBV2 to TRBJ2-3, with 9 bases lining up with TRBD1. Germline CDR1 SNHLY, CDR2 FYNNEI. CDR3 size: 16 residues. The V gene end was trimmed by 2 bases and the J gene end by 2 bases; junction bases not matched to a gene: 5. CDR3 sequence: CASSELGQGNTDTQYF. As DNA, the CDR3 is TGTGCCAGCAGTGAACTCGGACAGGGGAACACAGATACGCAGTATTTT.

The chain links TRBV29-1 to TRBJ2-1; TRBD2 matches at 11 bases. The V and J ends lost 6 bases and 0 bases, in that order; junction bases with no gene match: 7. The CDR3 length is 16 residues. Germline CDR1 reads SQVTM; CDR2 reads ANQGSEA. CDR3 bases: TGCAGCGTCCTACTAGCGGGGGCCCGCTCCTACAATGAGCAGTTCTTC. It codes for CSVLLAGARSYNEQFF.

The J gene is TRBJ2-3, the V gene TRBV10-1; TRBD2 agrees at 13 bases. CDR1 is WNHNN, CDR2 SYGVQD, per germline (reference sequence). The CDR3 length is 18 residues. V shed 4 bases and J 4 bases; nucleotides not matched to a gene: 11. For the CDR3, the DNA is TGCGCCAGCAGTGGCTGGACTAGCGGGAGTAATCGACCAGATACGCAGTATTTT. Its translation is CASSGWTSGSNRPDTQYF.

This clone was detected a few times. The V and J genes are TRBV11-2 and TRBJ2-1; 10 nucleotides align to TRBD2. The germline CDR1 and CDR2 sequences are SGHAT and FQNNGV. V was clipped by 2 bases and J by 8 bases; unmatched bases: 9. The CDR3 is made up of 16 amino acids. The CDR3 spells CASSLFASGSGDEQFF. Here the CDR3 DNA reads TGTGCCAGCAGCTTATTCGCTAGCGGGAGTGGTGATGAGCAGTTCTTC.

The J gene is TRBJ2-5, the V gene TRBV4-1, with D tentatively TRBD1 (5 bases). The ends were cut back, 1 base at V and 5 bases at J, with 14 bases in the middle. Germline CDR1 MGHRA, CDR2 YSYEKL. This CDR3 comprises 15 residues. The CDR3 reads CASSQVRQGWETQYF. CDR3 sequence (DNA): TGCGCCAGCAGCCAAGTAAGGCAGGGATGGGAGACCCAGTACTTC.

This CDR3 is CASSLGTSGGEETQYF. CDR3 coding DNA: TGCGCCAGCAGCTTAGGAACTAGCGGGGGGGAAGAGACCCAGTACTTC. This chain joins TRBV5-1 and TRBJ2-5, with 13 bases that match TRBD2. The CDR3 spans 16 residues. V dropped 2 bases and J dropped 3; count of bases not matched to a gene: 4. Per germline, CDR1 SGHRS and CDR2 YFSETQ.

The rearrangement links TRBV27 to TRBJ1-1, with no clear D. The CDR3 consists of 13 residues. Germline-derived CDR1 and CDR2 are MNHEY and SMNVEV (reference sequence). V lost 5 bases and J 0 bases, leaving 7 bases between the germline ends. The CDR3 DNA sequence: TGTGCCAGCAGTCACACGCTGAACACTGAAGCTTTCTTT. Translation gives CASSHTLNTEAFF.

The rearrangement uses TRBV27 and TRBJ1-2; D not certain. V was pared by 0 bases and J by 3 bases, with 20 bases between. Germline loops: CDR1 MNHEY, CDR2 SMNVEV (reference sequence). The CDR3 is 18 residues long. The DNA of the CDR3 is TGTGCCAGCAGTTTATCGTCGCCGGGAAACATCCCTTACTATGGCTACACCTTC. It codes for CASSLSSPGNIPYYGYTF.

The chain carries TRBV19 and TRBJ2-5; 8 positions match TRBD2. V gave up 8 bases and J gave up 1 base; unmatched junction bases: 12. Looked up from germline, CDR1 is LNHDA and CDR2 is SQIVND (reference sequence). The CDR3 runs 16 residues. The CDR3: CASGPFSGRSQETQYF. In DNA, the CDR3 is TGTGCCAGTGGACCATTCAGCGGGAGATCCCAAGAGACCCAGTACTTC.

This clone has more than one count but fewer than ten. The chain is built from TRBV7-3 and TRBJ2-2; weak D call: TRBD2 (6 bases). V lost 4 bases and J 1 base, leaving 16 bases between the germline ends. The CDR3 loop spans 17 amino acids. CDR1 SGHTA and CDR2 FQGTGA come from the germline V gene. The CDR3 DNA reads TGTGCCAGCAGCTCCATACCCGGGACTCAGAACACCGGGGAGCTGTTTTTT. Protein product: CASSSIPGTQNTGELFF.

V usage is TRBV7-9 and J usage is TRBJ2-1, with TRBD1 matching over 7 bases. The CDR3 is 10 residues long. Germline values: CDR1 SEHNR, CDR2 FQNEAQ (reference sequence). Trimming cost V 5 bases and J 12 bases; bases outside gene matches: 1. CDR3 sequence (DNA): TGTGCCAGCAGCCCAGGGGGGCAGTTCTTC. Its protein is CASSPGGQFF.

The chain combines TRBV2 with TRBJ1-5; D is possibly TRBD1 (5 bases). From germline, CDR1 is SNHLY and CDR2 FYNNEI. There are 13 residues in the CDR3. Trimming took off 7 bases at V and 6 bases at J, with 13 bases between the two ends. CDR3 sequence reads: CASNKGHGQPQHF. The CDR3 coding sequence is TGTGCCAGCAACAAGGGGCACGGTCAGCCCCAGCATTTT. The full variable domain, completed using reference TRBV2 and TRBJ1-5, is EPEVTQTPSHQVTQMGQEVILRCVPISNHLYFYWYRQILGQKVEFLVSFYNNEISEKSEIFDDQFSVERPDGSNFTLKIRSTKLEDSAMYFCASNKGHGQPQHFGDGTRLSIL.

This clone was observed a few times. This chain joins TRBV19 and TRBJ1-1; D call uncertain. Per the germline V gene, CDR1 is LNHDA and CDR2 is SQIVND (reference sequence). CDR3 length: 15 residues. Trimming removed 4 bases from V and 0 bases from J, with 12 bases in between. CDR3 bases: TGTGCCAGTAGTAAACCGGGAGCCCTGAACACTGAAGCTTTCTTT. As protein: CASSKPGALNTEAFF.

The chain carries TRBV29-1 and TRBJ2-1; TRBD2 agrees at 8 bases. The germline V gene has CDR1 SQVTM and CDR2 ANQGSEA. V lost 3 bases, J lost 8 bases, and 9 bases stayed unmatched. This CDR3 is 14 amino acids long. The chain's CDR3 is CSVDGASGSDEQFF. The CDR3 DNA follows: TGCAGCGTTGACGGGGCTAGCGGGTCCGATGAGCAGTTCTTC.

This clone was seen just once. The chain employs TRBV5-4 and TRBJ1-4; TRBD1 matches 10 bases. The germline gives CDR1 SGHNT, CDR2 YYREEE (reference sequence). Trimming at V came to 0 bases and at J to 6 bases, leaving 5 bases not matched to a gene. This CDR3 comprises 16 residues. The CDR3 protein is CASSLVSGTGDEKLFF. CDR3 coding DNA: TGTGCCAGCAGCTTGGTGTCCGGGACAGGGGATGAAAAACTGTTTTTT.

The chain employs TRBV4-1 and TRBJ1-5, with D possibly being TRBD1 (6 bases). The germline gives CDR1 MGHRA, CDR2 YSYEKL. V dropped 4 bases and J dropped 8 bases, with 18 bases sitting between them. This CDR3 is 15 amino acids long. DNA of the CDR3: TGCGCCAGCAGCCTTGGCAGGGGAGAGGAGAAGCCCCAGCATTTT. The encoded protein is CASSLGRGEEKPQHF.

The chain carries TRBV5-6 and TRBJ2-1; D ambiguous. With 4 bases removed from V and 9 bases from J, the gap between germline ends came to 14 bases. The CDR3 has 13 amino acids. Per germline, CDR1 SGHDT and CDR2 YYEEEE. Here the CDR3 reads CASSPGVWFEQFF. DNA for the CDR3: TGTGCCAGCAGCCCCGGAGTATGGTTTGAGCAGTTCTTC.

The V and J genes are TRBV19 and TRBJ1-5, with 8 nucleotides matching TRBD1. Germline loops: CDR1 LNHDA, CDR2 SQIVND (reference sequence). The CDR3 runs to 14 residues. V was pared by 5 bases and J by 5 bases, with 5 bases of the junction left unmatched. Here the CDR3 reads CASSGTGADQPQHF. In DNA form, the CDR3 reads TGTGCCAGTAGTGGGACAGGAGCAGATCAGCCCCAGCATTTT.

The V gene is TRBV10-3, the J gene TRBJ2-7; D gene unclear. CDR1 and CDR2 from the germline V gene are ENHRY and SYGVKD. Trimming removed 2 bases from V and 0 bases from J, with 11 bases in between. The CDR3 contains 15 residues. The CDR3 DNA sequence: TGTGCCATCAGTGAGACTTCCCAGGACTCCTACGAGCAGTACTTC. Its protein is CAISETSQDSYEQYF.